The next 8 T cell receptor beta chains were all read from a single sample in a study of blood T cells in healthy people across ages. Primers used in a second PCR of about 7 to 12 cycles were a sample-barcoded 5' primer and a J-beta primer mix. TCRdb analysed the 5' RACE reads with MiXCR anew, one entry per CDR3 protein. The sample includes 650,000 to 700,000 distinct CDR3 sequences, approximately 29% seen only once; the top ten take roughly 14%. The source material was blood. The receptors were gathered from an elderly woman in good health.

This clonotype came up once. The chain has TRBV9 and TRBJ2-2; 10 bases are shared with TRBD1. Germline V lookup: CDR1 SGDLS, CDR2 YYNGEE. Trimming removed 0 bases from V and 4 bases from J; junction bases left unmatched: 3. The CDR3 spans 16 residues. CDR3 in amino acids: CASSVVGTGATGELFF. The DNA for the CDR3 is TGTGCCAGCAGCGTAGTGGGGACAGGGGCCACCGGGGAGCTGTTTTTT.

This clonotype was observed a handful of times. This chain links TRBV6-5 with TRBJ1-4; D may be TRBD1 (5 bases). The V gene lost 2 bases and the J gene lost 8 bases, with 12 bases spanning the gap. This CDR3 is built from 14 residues. Germline CDR1 reads MNHEY; CDR2 reads SVGAGI. The CDR3 nucleotides read TGTGCCAGCAGTTACGGGGGGAGTAGGGAAAAACTGTTTTTT. Amino acid sequence: CASSYGGSREKLFF.

V is TRBV5-1 and J is TRBJ2-4; 7 nucleotides align to TRBD1. V gave up 4 bases and J gave up 0 bases; unmatched junction bases: 10. The CDR3 contains 17 residues. The V gene's germline CDR1 is SGHRS and CDR2 YFSETQ. The CDR3, as DNA: TGCGCCAGCAGCGCCTCCCTGGGACAGAGAGCCAAAAACATTCAGTACTTC. Its translation: CASSASLGQRAKNIQYF. The whole variable domain, filled in from reference TRBV5-1 and TRBJ2-4, reads KAGVTQTPRYLIKTRGQQVTLSCSPISGHRSVSWYQQTPGQGLQFLFEYFSETQRNKGNFPGRFSGRQFSNSRSEMNVSTLELGDSALYLCASSASLGQRAKNIQYFGAGTRLSVL.

This clonotype was counted many times. This sequence joins TRBV6-5 and TRBJ2-1, with D possibly TRBD2 on 5 matching bases. Trimming removed 5 bases from V and 0 bases from J, with 8 bases in between. CDR3 size: 14 residues. Germline V gives CDR1 MNHEY, CDR2 SVGAGI. The CDR3 sequence: CASSAGNSYNEQFF. The DNA of the CDR3 is TGTGCCAGCAGTGCCGGGAACTCCTACAATGAGCAGTTCTTC.

This clonotype was detected ten times or more. V is TRBV20-1 and J is TRBJ2-3; 12 bases map to TRBD2. V shed 5 bases and J 5 bases; nucleotides not matched to a gene: 5. The CDR3 length is 14 residues. The germline gives CDR1 DFQATT, CDR2 SNEGSKA (reference sequence). The CDR3 protein is CSAPLAGGRDTQYF. The CDR3, as DNA: TGCAGTGCTCCTCTAGCGGGGGGGCGAGATACGCAGTATTTT.

This clonotype came up many times. A much larger clone differs from this one at a single base, so this may be a read error. The chain carries TRBV7-9 and TRBJ2-7; D is tentatively TRBD1 or TRBD2 (6 bases each). The CDR3 covers 13 residues. Trimming took off 4 bases at V and 6 bases at J, with 13 bases between the two ends. Germline CDR1 and CDR2: SEHNR and FQNEAQ (reference sequence). This CDR3 reads CASSSLQGGEQYF. DNA of the CDR3: TGTGCCAGCAGCTCTTTACAGGGAGGCGAGCAGTACTTC.

This clonotype was detected a few times. One base away lies a much larger clone, so this may be a sequencing read error. J is TRBJ2-7 and V is TRBV20-1; either TRBD1 or TRBD2 may fit D (5 bases each). CDR1 is DFQATT, CDR2 SNEGSKA, per germline (reference sequence). The CDR3 has 13 amino acids. CDR3 DNA sequence: TGCAGTGCTTGGGGGTCCTCCGACTACGTGCAGTACTTC. Its translation is CSAWGSSDYVQYF.

This clonotype was seen more than once but under ten times. One junction end disagrees with the germline gene, perhaps due to a read error. The V gene is TRBV29-1, the J gene TRBJ1-4; TRBD1 matches 7 bases. CDR3 length equals 13 residues. The V gene's germline CDR1 is SQVTM and CDR2 ANQGSEA. CDR3 loop: CSATGVPNEKRFF. CDR3 coding DNA: TGCAGCGCAACAGGGGTCCCTAATGAAAAACGGTTTTTT.